The text below deals with one T cell receptor beta chain. Its antigen is still unknown. No base-level quality is on record; no much larger clone is a single base apart. In total, over 600 healthy bone marrow donors made up the cohort. At the time of sampling, every cohort member was nominally healthy, though immune exposures that went unrecorded were likely present. The donor was CMV seropositive and belonged to the group of about 290 seropositive cohort members. A peripheral blood sample was provided by each donor, and peripheral blood mononuclear cells were used for TCR beta sequencing. The Qiagen DNeasy Blood Extraction Kit was used to extract genomic DNA from the blood cell samples. The sample comes from a study of cytomegalovirus exposure and HLA in healthy donors (dated by TCRdb to 2017 to 2019). With regard to the full study: An earlier analysis of around 600 of the donors reported approximately 300 Gb of sequence data and 100 million to 130 million unique TCR beta sequences from 150 million to 200 million T cells. An early release that covered about 600 HLA-typed donors contained around 300 gigabases of sequencing data and about 84 million unique TCR sequences. Among the roughly 400 genotyped donors, around 81% belonged to the genetic ancestry cluster associated with self-reported Caucasian donors. The aim of the study was to test whether cataloging public T cell receptors could identify signatures of past pathogen exposure. Using immunosequencing, the study profiled T cell repertoires from 500 to 800 subjects and related those repertoires to cytomegalovirus serostatus. Along with the approximately 600-subject first cohort, a separate validation cohort of approximately 110 different subjects was used. To predict cytomegalovirus infection status, the study combined high-throughput TCR immunosequencing, statistical association of individual TCRs with disease status, and machine learning. To study patterns of TCR occurrence, a later analysis re-analyzed previously published TCR beta repertoires from around 670 donors and added high-resolution HLA genotyping. Rather than using new phenotypic data, the later analysis identified candidate immune exposures from TCR beta sequences and from how often those sequences occurred across donors. An earlier analysis of a few hundred of the donors applied high-throughput TCR beta sequencing to assess whether each TCR beta V gene segment acted as functional or pseudogenic. Donor age, sex, ethnicity and CMV serostatus were compiled together with the repertoire data. In a later genetic analysis, genome-wide SNP genotypes for about three fifths of the roughly 670 donors were used, and that subset was treated as a discovery cohort. Every discovery cohort repertoire had been produced on one sequencing platform. Class I and class II HLA loci were covered by the typing at four-digit resolution. Typing coverage differed by locus: A, B, C, DRB1 and DQB1 were typed in roughly 620-640 donors, DQA1 in 522, DPA1 in around 580, and DPB1 in just under 480. A handful of DR-DQ haplotypes were treated as single units for association and clustering because of strong linkage in the cohort. Among 350 to 400 genotyped donors of the cohort, an average of approximately 250,000 unique TCR beta nucleotide sequences were sequenced per donor, 15% to 20% of them non-productive. Broader findings and caveats from the paper: Most CMV-associated TCR beta chains appeared to be HLA-restricted in a later analysis, and the HLA associations seemed to be driven largely by CMV exposure. In vitro tests confirmed that a few of the cytomegalovirus-associated TCR beta chains recognize cytomegalovirus antigens. The study gave a list of under 200 TCR beta chains associated with cytomegalovirus. About 15 rarely observed V segments, including chromosome 9 orphons, were excluded from the earlier analysis of several hundred of the donors because counts were too low. In a later analysis, HLA-associated TCR beta chains showed more clonal expansion and lower generation probabilities than non-associated chains that were equally common. Because HLA typing was unavailable for some donors at each locus, only the typed subset was used in association tests. The classifier was reported to diagnose cytomegalovirus status with high specificity and sensitivity in both the original cohort and the validation cohort. A further reported finding was that TCR beta sequences accurately predicted the HLA-A and HLA-B alleles for most subjects in the first cohort. Some IMGT-functional V segments, including TRBV6-2 and TRBV6-3, could not be told apart with the 87-base-pair reads, so those segments were excluded. In this cohort, only TCR beta chains were sequenced, and detectable features were limited by the absence of alpha or paired-chain data. A cluster of highly shared sequence variants was judged likely to be a technical artifact of the sequencing pipeline. In a later analysis, the rate of TCR association differed among HLA loci, with DRB1 alleles having the most associated TCRs and HLA-C alleles having the fewest. Linkage disequilibrium might explain the correlated functional status among segregating V segments, but an unknown experimental factor could not be ruled out. Several of the top co-occurrence clusters appeared to be linked to parvovirus B19, influenza, CMV and Epstein-Barr virus, according to a later analysis. According to a later genetic analysis, donors in an Asian-associated ancestry cluster had fewer N-insertions in productive TCRs than the approximately 690-donor mean. CMV serostatus was the only immune exposure information available for the cohort. Strong co-occurrence of HLA alleles, especially DR and DQ, made assigning TCR associations to individual alleles difficult. The presence/absence analyses assumed that sequencing depth was roughly uniform across donors, and that assumption may not be true. V-gene and J-gene trimming of TCR beta chains was associated with a missense DCLRE1C variant in a later genetic analysis, and the association was replicated in an independent cohort. A later analysis associated roughly 17,000 TCR beta sequences with specific HLA alleles at a false discovery rate of 0.05. According to the authors, the approach could potentially be generalized to other disease states and immunological phenotypes. Most TCR sequences were seen in very few donors, while some public TCRs were found in many individuals. Broadly in line with IMGT annotations, most TCR beta V segments showed up in productive rearrangements about 87% or about 30% of the time in an earlier analysis of under 700 of the donors.

From a lookup of the germline V gene, CDR1 and CDR2 are KGHSH and LQKENI. After removal of 3 bases from V and 7 bases from J, the junction retains 3 bases not matched to a gene. The CDR3 holds 14 amino acids from the cysteine to the phenylalanine. Only the CDR3 part of the read is kept: 42 bases, read in frame from the first base. Libraries were made using the immunoSEQ multiplex PCR assay. The multiplex PCR relied on a mix of 60 forward primers for TCR Vbeta segments and 13 reverse primers for TCR Jbeta segments. A multiplex PCR assay on genomic DNA amplified the CDR3 region of rearranged TCR beta genes. Amplified TCR beta libraries were sequenced as 87-base-pair reads on the Illumina HiSeq System. In the source study's methods: A later analysis counted tens of millions of unique TCR beta chains across the 650 to 700 repertoires, and some 11 million of these chains were shared by at least two donors. A nearest-neighbor algorithm error-corrected the raw reads and collapsed the reads into unique sequences, merging closely related sequences to remove PCR and sequencing errors. To assign V, D and J gene segments, CDR3 sequences were aligned to IMGT reference sequences. For a sequence to be retained, a match of at least six nucleotides to both a V gene segment and a J gene segment was required. A rearrangement counted as productive if the CDR3 had no stop codons and remained in frame with V and J, and every other rearrangement counted as non-productive. CDR3 was defined by IMGT convention, running from the second conserved V-encoded cysteine to the conserved J-encoded phenylalanine. Sequences without an unambiguous match to a single V gene segment were excluded from the earlier analysis of several hundred of the donors. An earlier analysis of a few hundred of the donors called V segments functional above 56.7% productive rearrangements and segregating when the between-donor standard deviation exceeded 5%. A statistical classification framework was built to diagnose cytomegalovirus status from the catalog of TCR beta chain sequences. V and J gene assignment, in a later analysis, came from comparing TCR nucleotide sequences with IMGT/GENE-DB human TR gene sequences. Using the TCRdist pipeline, a later analysis assigned CDR3 sequences along with most-parsimonious VDJ recombination scenarios. In a later analysis, each TCR beta chain was defined by its CDR3 amino acid sequence together with its V-gene family, and reads lacking a unique V-gene family were excluded. As a way to deal with suspected cross-contamination and a sequencing artifact, a later analysis dropped approximately 590 nucleotide sequences that were highly shared and had low generation probability. A later analysis calculated a clonal expansion index for each public chain from normalized within-repertoire ranks of inferred template counts. A later analysis computed generation probabilities with a VDJ recombination model fitted to out-of-frame rearrangements, and checked the results against IGoR. In a later analysis, TCR-TCR, TCR-HLA and TCR-CMV co-occurrence was scored with hypergeometric tests, and a repertoire-size bias correction was applied to TCR pairs. False discovery rates were estimated in a later analysis by permuting HLA or CMV assignments 20 times. In a later analysis, co-occurring TCRs were grouped with DBSCAN, and TCRdist sequence similarity was added when clustering was performed within HLA-allele-positive subsets. Repertoires with fewer than 30,000 or more than 120,000 public chains, plus five repertoires with anomalous nucleotide sharing, were excluded from co-occurrence clustering. In TCRdb, the immuneACCESS table is reduced to in-frame sequences with V and J assigned. These tables do not hold every clone; where another copy was compared, an unresolved V gene accounts for under half, and the others remain unexplained. D and trimming were read from the DNA, whereas the V and J calls and clone size are those reported in that table. A total of over 150,000 clones appear in this sample, nearly 80% of them only once. More than 9.5% of the sample goes to the ten largest clones.

The sample consisted of PBMCs. Here the chain combines TRBV18 and TRBJ1-4, with 9 central nucleotides matching TRBD1. The TCR originated in a young man in good health and CMV-seropositive. The CDR3: CASSPDRGGEKLFF. The nucleotides read TGTGCCAGCTCACCGGACAGGGGAGGTGAAAAACTGTTTTTT.